This T cell receptor (beta chain) was profiled in a study of OX40 agonist ivuxolimab in advanced cancers. Study at large: Dose-escalation patients' cancers were hepatocellular carcinoma, melanoma, renal cell or head and neck cancer. Study-level points and caveats: The study observed clonal expansion of CD4+ and CD8+ blood T cells by week 6 at 0.1 to 3.0 mg/kg. On average, CD8+ T cells showed a greater number of expanded clones than CD4+.

As for this clone: No antigen is known for it.

Prior autoimmune disease or systemic immunosuppression barred patients. Using immunoSEQ multiplex PCR, the repertoire was profiled, and TCRdb retains in-frame clones only, with some absent. The sample carries roughly 35,000 clones, around 86% recorded once. This CDR3 is built from 14 residues. J was trimmed by 3 bases and V by 6 bases; bases with no gene match: 7. Per the germline V gene, CDR1 is SGHTA and CDR2 is FQGNSA. The sequence was obtained from an adult with an advanced solid tumor such as melanoma, head and neck, liver or kidney cancer. Sequences were derived from CD4+ or CD8+ T cells sorted from blood, sampled in a trial of the OX40 agonist ivuxolimab. The rearrangement uses TRBV7-2 and TRBJ1-2; 7 bases align to TRBD1. CDR3 coding DNA: TGTGCCAGCAGACCAACAGGGGATTACTATGGCTACACCTTC. This gives the protein CASRPTGDYYGYTF. Using reference TRBV7-2 and TRBJ1-2 for the parts outside the CDR3, the full variable domain is GAGVSQSPSNKVTEKGKDVELRCDPISGHTALYWYRQSLGQGLEFLIYFQGNSAPDKSGLPSDRFSAERTGGSVSTLTIQRTQQEDSAVYLCASRPTGDYYGYTFGSGTRLTVV.